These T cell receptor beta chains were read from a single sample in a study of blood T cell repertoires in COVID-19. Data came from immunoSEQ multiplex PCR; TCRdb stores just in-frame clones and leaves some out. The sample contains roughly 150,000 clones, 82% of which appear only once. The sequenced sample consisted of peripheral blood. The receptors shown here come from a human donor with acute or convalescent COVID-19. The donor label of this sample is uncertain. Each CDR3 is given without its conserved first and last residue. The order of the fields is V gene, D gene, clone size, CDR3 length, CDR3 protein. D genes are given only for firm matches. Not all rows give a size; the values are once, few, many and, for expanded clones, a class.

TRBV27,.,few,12,ASRSGGSSEKLF
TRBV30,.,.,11,AWSVAVNYGYT
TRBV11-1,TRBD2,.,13,ASSSERGAPETQY
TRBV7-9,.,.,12,ASSSDAGNQPQH
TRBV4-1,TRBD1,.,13,ASSPSGQVTGELF
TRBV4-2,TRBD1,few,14,ASSQDVAGGLSEAF
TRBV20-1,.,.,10,SASVGGSGYT
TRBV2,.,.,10,ASNLEVGKQF
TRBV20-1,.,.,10,SASSQVYEQY
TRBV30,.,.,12,AWSRETKSEKLF
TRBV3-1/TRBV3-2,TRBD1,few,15,ASSPRDRGTRNTEAF
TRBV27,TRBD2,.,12,ASSKAGGSDTQY
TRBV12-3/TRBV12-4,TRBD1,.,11,ASSTLTGEGYT
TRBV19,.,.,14,ASSPGPSMGNQPQH
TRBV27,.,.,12,ASSPRDASYEQY
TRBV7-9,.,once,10,ASSLEDSAWD
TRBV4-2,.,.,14,ASSLGTEGLGNTIY
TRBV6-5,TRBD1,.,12,ASSRRDRGTEAF
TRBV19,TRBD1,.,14,ASSIGTGQRNSPLH
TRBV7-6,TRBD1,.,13,ASSGGQGGIKGYT
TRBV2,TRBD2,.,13,ASSGGTSGGHEQY
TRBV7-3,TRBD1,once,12,ASSPRTGNTEAF
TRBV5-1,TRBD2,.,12,ASSSSGGAKTQY
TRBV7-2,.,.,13,ASSLDAGSNSPLH
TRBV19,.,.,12,ASSIRGGRETQY
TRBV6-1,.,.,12,ASSEAPGRAEQY
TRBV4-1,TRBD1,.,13,ASSQETRTGSGYT
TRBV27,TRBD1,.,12,ASSPYRGPYGYT
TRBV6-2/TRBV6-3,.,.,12,ASSYIQGDTEAF
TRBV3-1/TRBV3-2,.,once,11,ASSQDRGETQY
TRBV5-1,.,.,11,ASSLAGNYEQY
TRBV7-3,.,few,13,ASSLTNGRGETQY
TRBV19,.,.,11,ASTPSSAYGYT
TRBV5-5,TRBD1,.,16,ASSLGTGGDVSNQPQH
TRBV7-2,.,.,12,ASSLAGQGQPQH
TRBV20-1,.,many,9,SGRVNTEAF
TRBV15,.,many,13,ATSRDIVERTEAF
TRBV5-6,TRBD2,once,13,ASSLTAGDYNEQF
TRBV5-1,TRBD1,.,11,ASSRGTGEKLF
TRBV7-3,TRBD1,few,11,ASSPQGGGGYT
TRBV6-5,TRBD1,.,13,ASSYTGQTNSPLH